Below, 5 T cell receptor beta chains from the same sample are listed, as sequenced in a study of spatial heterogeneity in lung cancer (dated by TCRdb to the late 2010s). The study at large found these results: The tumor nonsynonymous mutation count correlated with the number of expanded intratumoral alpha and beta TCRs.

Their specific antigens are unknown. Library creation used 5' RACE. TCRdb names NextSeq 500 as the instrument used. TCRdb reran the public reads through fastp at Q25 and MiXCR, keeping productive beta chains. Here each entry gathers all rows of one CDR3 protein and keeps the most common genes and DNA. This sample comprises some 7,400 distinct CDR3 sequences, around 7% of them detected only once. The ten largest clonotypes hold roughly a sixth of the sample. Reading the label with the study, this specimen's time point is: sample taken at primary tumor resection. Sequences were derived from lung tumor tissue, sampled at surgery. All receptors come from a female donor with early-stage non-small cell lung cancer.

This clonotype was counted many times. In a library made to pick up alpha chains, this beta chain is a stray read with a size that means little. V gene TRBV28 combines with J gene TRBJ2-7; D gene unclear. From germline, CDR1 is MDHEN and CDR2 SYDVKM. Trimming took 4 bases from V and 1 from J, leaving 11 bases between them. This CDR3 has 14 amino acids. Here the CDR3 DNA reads TGTGCCAGCAGTTGGGGTCAAGGGTCCTACGAGCAGTACTTC. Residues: CASSWGQGSYEQYF.

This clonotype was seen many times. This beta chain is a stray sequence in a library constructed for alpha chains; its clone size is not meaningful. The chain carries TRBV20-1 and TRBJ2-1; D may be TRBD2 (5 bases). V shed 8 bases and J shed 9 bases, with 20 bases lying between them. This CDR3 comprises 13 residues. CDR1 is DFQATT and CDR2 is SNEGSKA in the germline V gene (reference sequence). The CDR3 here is CSSKGPGTVEQFF. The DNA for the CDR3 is TGCAGTTCCAAGGGTCCGGGAACAGTTGAGCAGTTCTTC.

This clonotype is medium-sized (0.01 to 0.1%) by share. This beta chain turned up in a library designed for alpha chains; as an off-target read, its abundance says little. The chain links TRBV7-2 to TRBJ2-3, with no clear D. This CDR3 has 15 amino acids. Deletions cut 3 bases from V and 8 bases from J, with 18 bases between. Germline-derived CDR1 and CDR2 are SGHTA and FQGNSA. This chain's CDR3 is CASSFFSSGAGTQYF. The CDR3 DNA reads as TGTGCCAGCAGCTTTTTTTCATCGGGCGCAGGTACGCAGTATTTT. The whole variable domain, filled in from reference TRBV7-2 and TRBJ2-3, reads GAGVSQSPSNKVTEKGKDVELRCDPISGHTALYWYRQSLGQGLEFLIYFQGNSAPDKSGLPSDRFSAERTGGSVSTLTIQRTQQEDSAVYLCASSFFSSGAGTQYFGPGTRLTVL.

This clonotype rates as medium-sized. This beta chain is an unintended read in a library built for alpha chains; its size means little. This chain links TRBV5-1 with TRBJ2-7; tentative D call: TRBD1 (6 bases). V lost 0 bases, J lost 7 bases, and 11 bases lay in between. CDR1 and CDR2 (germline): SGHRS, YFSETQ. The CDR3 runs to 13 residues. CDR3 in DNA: TGCGCCAGCAGCTTGGTGGGTCAGGGGGAGCAGTACTTC. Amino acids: CASSLVGQGEQYF.

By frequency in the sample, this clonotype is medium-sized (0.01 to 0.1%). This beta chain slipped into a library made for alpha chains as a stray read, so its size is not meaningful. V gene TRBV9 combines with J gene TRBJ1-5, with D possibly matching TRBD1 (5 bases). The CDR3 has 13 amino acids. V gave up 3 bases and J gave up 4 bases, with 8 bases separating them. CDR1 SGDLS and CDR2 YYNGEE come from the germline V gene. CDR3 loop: CASSERGNQPQHF. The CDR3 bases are TGTGCCAGCAGCGAAAGGGGAAATCAGCCCCAGCATTTT.